Each of the 25 T cell receptor beta chains below was sequenced from the same sample in a study of T cell repertoires in cytomegalovirus infection. TCRdb itself ran the reads through MiXCR, one entry per CDR3 protein. The sample holds over 100,000 distinct CDR3 sequences, 10% seen once. These receptors have no identified antigens. Sequencing was done on a sample of PBMCs, sequenced either directly or after in vitro stimulation (not recorded which). These TCRs come from a human donor in good health (CMV status not recorded). Some clones in this sample may be carry-over from other donors' samples.

In this sample, this clonotype turned up many times. This rearrangement joins TRBV25-1 to TRBJ1-4; possible D gene TRBD1, 5 bases. This CDR3 region has 15 residues. Germline CDR1 MGHDK, CDR2 SYGVNS. V was shortened by 2 bases and J by 5 bases, with 12 bases between the two germline ends. The CDR3 spells CASSEAGSRNEKLFF. In DNA form, the CDR3 reads TGTGCCAGCAGTGAAGCAGGGTCTAGAAATGAAAAACTGTTTTTT.

The chain couples TRBV29-1 to TRBJ1-5; 9 bases map to TRBD1. Trimming removed 7 bases from V and 4 bases from J; junction bases left unmatched: 5. This CDR3 is 13 amino acids long. Per the germline V gene, CDR1 is SQVTM and CDR2 is ANQGSEA. The CDR3 loop is CSAMTGGNQPQHF. The CDR3 DNA follows: TGCAGCGCCATGACAGGGGGAAATCAGCCCCAGCATTTT.

This sequence joins TRBV6-2 or TRBV6-3 and TRBJ2-7; TRBD1 matches 11 bases. After removal of 6 bases from V and 1 base from J, the junction contained 5 bases not matched to a gene. CDR1 and CDR2 (germline): MNHEY, SVGEGT. The CDR3 length is 15 residues. Here the CDR3 reads CASRSDRGQSYEQYF. CDR3 bases: TGTGCCAGCAGATCGGACAGGGGGCAGTCCTACGAGCAGTACTTC.

There are a few counts of this clonotype. The rearrangement links TRBV14 to TRBJ2-1; TRBD2 agrees at 12 bases. CDR3 length equals 16 residues. Germline V lookup: CDR1 SGHDN, CDR2 FVKESK. After removal of 4 bases from V and 3 bases from J, the junction contained 4 bases not matched to a gene. This CDR3 is CASSRTSGMYYNEQFF. In DNA, the CDR3 is TGTGCCAGCAGCCGGACTAGCGGGATGTACTACAATGAGCAGTTCTTC.

In this sample, this clonotype turned up many times. The V call is TRBV6-5, the J call TRBJ2-1; 8 bases fit TRBD1. Germline V lookup: CDR1 MNHEY, CDR2 SVGAGI. This CDR3 is built from 18 residues. After removal of 0 bases from V and 2 bases from J, the junction contained 9 bases not matched to a gene. CDR3 protein: CASSYSPQTGEAYNEQFF. CDR3 bases: TGTGCCAGCAGTTACTCCCCGCAGACAGGGGAGGCCTACAATGAGCAGTTCTTC.

The rearrangement links TRBV5-5 to TRBJ1-2; 7 nucleotides match TRBD1. The CDR3 covers 14 residues. Germline CDR1 reads SGHKS; CDR2 reads YYEKEE (reference sequence). V shed 4 bases and J 5 bases; nucleotides not matched to a gene: 8. Here the CDR3 DNA reads TGTGCCAGCAGCATACACCCGGGACAGTATGGCTACACCTTC. Translating gives CASSIHPGQYGYTF.

The J gene is TRBJ2-1, the V gene TRBV24-1; no clear D gene. Germline CDR1 KGHDR, CDR2 SFDVKD. The V gene lost 3 bases and the J gene lost 0 bases, with 8 bases spanning the gap. This CDR3 comprises 15 residues. The CDR3 protein is CATSDPTGSYNEQFF. The CDR3 bases are TGTGCCACCAGTGATCCGACTGGCTCCTACAATGAGCAGTTCTTC.

This clonotype was seen at least ten times. The genes are TRBV7-2 and TRBJ1-5; no clear D gene. There are 14 residues in the CDR3. Germline CDR1 and CDR2: SGHTA and FQGNSA. V was shortened by 5 bases and J by 3 bases, with 11 bases between the two germline ends. The CDR3 is CASSPGRINQPQHF. In DNA, the CDR3 is TGTGCCAGCAGCCCAGGACGGATCAATCAGCCCCAGCATTTT.

This clonotype was picked up many times. This chain links TRBV24-1 with TRBJ2-1; D might be TRBD1 (6 bases). Germline V lookup: CDR1 KGHDR, CDR2 SFDVKD. This CDR3 region has 15 residues. Trimming removed 1 base at V and 5 bases at J, with 11 bases between. This chain's CDR3 is CATSDLGQLNNEQFF. CDR3 nucleotide sequence: TGTGCCACCAGTGATTTAGGACAGCTCAACAATGAGCAGTTCTTC.

This clonotype came up many times. This chain uses TRBV20-1 with TRBJ2-7; 8 positions agree with TRBD1. Trimming removed 0 bases from V and 7 bases from J; junction bases left unmatched: 8. CDR1 is DFQATT and CDR2 is SNEGSKA in the germline V gene (reference sequence). CDR3 length: 14 residues. CDR3 sequence (DNA): TGCAGTGCTAGAGATCTACAGGGGGAATCGGAGCAGTACGTC. It codes for CSARDLQGESEQYV.

This clonotype showed up many times. Here the CDR3 DNA reads TGTGCCAGCAGCTTAGCGGGCGCACAATGGGGCAATGAGCAGTTCTTC. Protein: CASSLAGAQWGNEQFF. The rearrangement joins TRBV7-2 to TRBJ2-1; D not resolved. V gave up 0 bases and J gave up 6 bases, with 15 bases separating them. Germline CDR1 reads SGHTA; CDR2 reads FQGNSA. The CDR3 consists of 16 residues.

At least ten counts were recorded for this clonotype. This sequence joins TRBV7-9 and TRBJ2-1; 7 bases align to TRBD1. Germline V gene data show CDR1 as SEHNR and CDR2 as FQNEAQ (reference sequence). This CDR3 is built from 15 residues. The trim removed 8 bases at V and 5 bases at J, leaving 12 bases unmatched. As DNA, the CDR3 is TGTGCCAGCTACCCTATCTTGGACAGGAACAATGAGCAGTTCTTC. Encoded protein: CASYPILDRNNEQFF.

This clonotype was detected ten times or more. CDR3 nucleotides: TGCGCCAGCAGTCAATCGGTGGCAGCAACTAATGAAAAACTGTTTTTT. Translating it yields CASSQSVAATNEKLFF. The V gene is TRBV23-1, the J gene TRBJ1-4; D unresolved. TRBV23-1 belongs to the ORF category, with a function that is uncertain. CDR3 length equals 16 residues. Trimming left V 0 bases short and J 0 bases short, with 8 bases between.

As to this clonotype: A much bigger clone sits one base away, suggesting this may be a read error. The rearrangement joins TRBV5-6 to TRBJ1-6; D is unclear. There are 16 residues in the CDR3. CDR1 and CDR2 from the germline V gene are SGHDT and YYEEEE. Deletions cut 2 bases from V and 6 bases from J, with 15 bases between. The DNA for the CDR3 is TGTGCCAGCAGCTTATCCAGGACGTGCCCTAATTCACCCCTCCACTTT. This encodes CASSLSRTCPNSPLHF.

This clonotype was seen at least ten times. This chain links TRBV7-8 with TRBJ2-5, with D possibly being TRBD1 (5 bases). In germline, CDR1 is SGHVS, CDR2 FQNEAQ. V was cut by 2 bases and J by 2 bases, with 6 bases left in between. The CDR3 has 13 amino acids. CDR3 region: CASSLRQQETQYF. Written as DNA, the CDR3 is TGTGCCAGCAGCTTAAGACAGCAAGAGACCCAGTACTTC.

This clonotype was counted between two and nine times. The chain couples TRBV28 to TRBJ1-2; 8 bases are shared with TRBD1. The CDR3 spans 15 residues. Per the germline V gene, CDR1 is MDHEN and CDR2 is SYDVKM. Trimming cost V 2 bases and J 5 bases; bases outside gene matches: 7. The chain's CDR3 is CASSLASGGAYGYTF. CDR3 nucleotides: TGTGCCAGCAGTTTAGCCTCAGGGGGCGCATATGGCTACACCTTC.

This clonotype was picked up many times. The chain recombines TRBV15 with TRBJ2-5, with TRBD2 matching over 13 bases. After removal of 5 bases from V and 1 base from J, the junction contained 13 bases not matched to a gene. Germline lookup yields CDR1 LNHNV and CDR2 YYDKDF (reference sequence). CDR3 length: 19 amino acids. DNA of the CDR3: TGTGCCACCAGCGCACCGGGACTAGCGGGACTATACACCCAAGAGACCCAGTACTTC. Protein product: CATSAPGLAGLYTQETQYF.

This clonotype showed up many times. The chain combines TRBV14 with TRBJ2-5; tentative D call: TRBD2 (6 bases). V lost 1 base and J 5 bases, leaving 11 bases between the germline ends. CDR1 and CDR2 (germline): SGHDN, FVKESK. The CDR3 covers 14 residues. The CDR3 region has the DNA TGTGCCAGCAGCCAAGCCGCGGGATTCGAGACCCAGTACTTC. As protein: CASSQAAGFETQYF.

There are many counts of this clonotype. The V and J genes are TRBV9 and TRBJ1-3; D unresolved. CDR1 and CDR2 (germline): SGDLS, YYNGEE. There are 14 residues in the CDR3. The V gene lost 1 base and the J gene lost 0 bases, with 5 bases spanning the gap. The CDR3: CASSVQSSGNTIYF. The CDR3 nucleotides are TGTGCCAGCAGCGTACAGAGCTCTGGAAACACCATATATTTT. Full variable domain (missing parts from reference TRBV9 and TRBJ1-3): DSGVTQTPKHLITATGQRVTLRCSPRSGDLSVYWYQQSLDQGLQFLIQYYNGEERAKGNILERFSAQQFPDLHSELNLSSLELGDSALYFCASSVQSSGNTIYFGEGSWLTVV.

This rearrangement joins TRBV6-6 to TRBJ1-5; maybe TRBD1 (5 bases). Germline CDR1 and CDR2: MNHNY and SVGAGI (reference sequence). V was pared by 8 bases and J by 5 bases, with 16 bases between. The CDR3 sequence is 14 residues long. The chain's CDR3 is CASLRGWIDQPQHF. The CDR3 DNA reads as TGTGCCAGCCTAAGGGGATGGATTGATCAGCCCCAGCATTTT.

This clonotype was observed many times. This rearrangement joins TRBV20-1 to TRBJ2-1; no reliable D call. The CDR3 sequence is 13 residues long. V gave up 3 bases and J gave up 0 bases, with 6 bases separating them. From germline, CDR1 is DFQATT and CDR2 SNEGSKA (reference sequence). CDR3 in DNA: TGCAGTGCTAGTATGCCCTCCTACAATGAGCAGTTCTTC. Its protein product is CSASMPSYNEQFF.

This clonotype was detected a few times. The J gene is TRBJ2-7, the V gene TRBV7-8; 11 nucleotides align to TRBD2. Looked up from germline, CDR1 is SGHVS and CDR2 is FQNEAQ. The V gene end was trimmed by 6 bases and the J gene end by 4 bases; junction bases not matched to a gene: 5. The CDR3 length is 14 residues. The CDR3 spells CASSFRTSGYEQYV. The DNA for the CDR3 is TGTGCCAGCAGTTTTCGGACTAGCGGGTACGAGCAGTACGTC.

In its sample, this clonotype was seen a few times. V and J are TRBV4-3 and TRBJ2-7, with unresolved D. CDR3 length equals 16 residues. The V end was cut by 2 bases, the J end by 0 bases, with 14 bases between. Germline assignment: CDR1 LGHNA and CDR2 YSLEER. The CDR3 DNA sequence: TGCGCCAGCAGCCAAAGGACCGCGGTGAGCTCCTACGAGCAGTACGTC. It specifies CASSQRTAVSSYEQYV.

The J gene is TRBJ1-2, the V gene TRBV5-5, with a weak D call TRBD1 (6 bases). CDR1 is SGHKS, CDR2 YYEKEE, per germline (reference sequence). Between the trimmed V and J ends, which lost 3 bases and 10 bases, there was a span of 16 bases. The CDR3 spans 13 residues. In nucleotides, the CDR3 is TGTGCCAGCAGCTCGACCGACAGGAACATCTACACCTTC. Protein: CASSSTDRNIYTF.

This clonotype was seen repeatedly, ten times or more. The rearrangement links TRBV7-9 to TRBJ2-1; 8 nucleotides line up with TRBD2. With V trimmed by 5 bases and J by 3 bases, 12 bases remained unmatched. The CDR3 is made up of 17 amino acids. Germline lookup yields CDR1 SEHNR and CDR2 FQNEAQ (reference sequence). CDR3 region: CASSRGGLAGYYNEQFF. The CDR3 coding sequence is TGTGCCAGCAGCCGGGGGGGTCTAGCGGGTTACTACAATGAGCAGTTCTTC.